This TCR beta chain was recovered during a study of shared clonotypes between healthy human individuals. Donors were healthy HIV-negative adults without recent acute infections or vaccinations. This clone showed up just a few times. Its matching antigen is unknown. Findings and limits, study-wide: Few donors limited the genetic and exposure-history diversity represented.

Several immunoSEQ plates received, in even portions, the genomic DNA of each subset. Libraries were prepared by immunoSEQ multiplex PCR; TCRdb keeps only in-frame clonotypes and omits some of them. This table holds more than 900,000 clones, around 78% found once. This sequence originates from a man younger than 30 in good health. Some clones in this sample may be carry-over from other donors' samples. Sequenced: memory CD4+ T cells from PBMCs. Stated subset: CD45RA-negative fraction.

The CDR3 nucleotides read TGTGCCAGCAGCCAAGATGTATATGGCTACACCTTC. Translating it yields CASSQDVYGYTF. V is TRBV4-2 and J is TRBJ1-2; D is uncertain. The CDR3 runs to 12 residues. Trimming took off 0 bases at V and 5 bases at J, with 4 bases between the two ends. The germline CDR1 and CDR2 sequences are LGHNA and YNFKEQ.